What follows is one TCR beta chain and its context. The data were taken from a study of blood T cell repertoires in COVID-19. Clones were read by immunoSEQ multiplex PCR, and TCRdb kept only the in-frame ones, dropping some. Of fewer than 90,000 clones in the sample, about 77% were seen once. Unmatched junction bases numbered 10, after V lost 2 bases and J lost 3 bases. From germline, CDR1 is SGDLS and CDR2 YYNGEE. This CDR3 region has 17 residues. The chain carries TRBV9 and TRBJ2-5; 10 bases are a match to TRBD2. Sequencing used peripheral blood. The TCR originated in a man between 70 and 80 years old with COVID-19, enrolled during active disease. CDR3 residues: CASSVSAGGLGKETQYF. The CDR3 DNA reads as TGTGCCAGCAGCGTGTCAGCGGGGGGGCTAGGTAAAGAGACCCAGTACTTC.